The sequence of this TCR beta chain was determined in a study of shared clonotypes between healthy human individuals. The protocol was immunoSEQ multiplex PCR, while the TCRdb copy is restricted to in-frame clones and leaves out a portion. The profile covers roughly 2 million clones, with more than 90% appearing a single time and roughly 0.13% taken by the ten largest. The germline gives CDR1 SNHLY, CDR2 FYNNEI. The CDR3 consists of 15 residues. Trimming stripped 5 bases from V and 2 bases from J, with 13 bases between. This chain links TRBV2 with TRBJ1-5; D is undetermined. Sequencing was carried out using naive CD4+ T cells sorted from blood. Subset indicated: CD45RA+ positively selected. The origin of this receptor is a man between 18 and 29 years old in good health. This CDR3 is CASSKDGRGNQPQHF. In DNA, the CDR3 is TGTGCCAGCAGTAAGGACGGAAGGGGCAATCAGCCCCAGCATTTT.